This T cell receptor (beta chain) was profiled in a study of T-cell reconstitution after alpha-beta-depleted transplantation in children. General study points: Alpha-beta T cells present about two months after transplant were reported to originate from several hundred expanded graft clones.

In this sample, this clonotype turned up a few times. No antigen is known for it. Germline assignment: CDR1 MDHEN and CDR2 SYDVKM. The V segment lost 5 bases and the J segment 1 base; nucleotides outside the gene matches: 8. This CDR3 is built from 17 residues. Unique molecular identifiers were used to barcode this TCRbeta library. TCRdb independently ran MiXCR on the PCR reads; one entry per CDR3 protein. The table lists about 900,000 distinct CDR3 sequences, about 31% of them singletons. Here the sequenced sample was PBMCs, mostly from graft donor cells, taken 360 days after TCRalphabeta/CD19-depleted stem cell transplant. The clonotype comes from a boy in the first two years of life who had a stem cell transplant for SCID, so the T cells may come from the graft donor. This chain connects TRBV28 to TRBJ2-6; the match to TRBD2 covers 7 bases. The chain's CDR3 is CASSGHLGGSGANVLTF. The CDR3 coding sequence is TGTGCCAGCAGTGGCCATCTGGGGGGGTCTGGGGCCAACGTCCTGACTTTC. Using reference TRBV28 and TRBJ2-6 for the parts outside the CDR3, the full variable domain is DVKVTQSSRYLVKRTGEKVFLECVQDMDHENMFWYRQDPGLGLRLIYFSYDVKMKEKGDIPEGYSVSREKKERFSLILESASTNQTSMYLCASSGHLGGSGANVLTFGAGSRLTVL.